This TCR beta chain was sequenced for a study of CD8+ T cells in alopecia areata. CD4+ and CD8+ T cells were sorted from PBMCs. Sequencing relied on a cDNA template that was reverse transcribed from extracted RNA. Assay: immunoSEQ multiplex PCR; the TCRdb copy retains only in-frame clones and omits some. The data show about 150,000 clones, 55% seen once. The CDR3 totals 12 residues. Germline CDR1 is SQVTM and CDR2 is ANQGSEA. Trimming at V came to 7 bases and at J to 6 bases, leaving 7 bases not matched to a gene. Study findings and constraints: Scalp lesions, especially in alopecia totalis/universalis, had higher clonality than normal scalp. Relative to mice, TCR sharing across patients was less clear, a difference possibly HLA-related. Scalp repertoires also include resident alphabeta T cells from normal skin.

For this clone: Its antigen is as yet unknown.

The chain is built from TRBV29-1 and TRBJ2-3; 7 nucleotides agree with TRBD1. The TCR was taken from a human donor in good health. What was sequenced was CD4+ T cells sorted from blood. The CDR3 region has the DNA TGCAGCGGATTTACAGGGGTTGATACGCAGTATTTT. This translates into CSGFTGVDTQYF.